The 2 T cell receptor beta chains in this list originate from one sample, sequenced in a study of early T cells in non-severe SARS-CoV-2 infection. TCRdb processed the 5' RACE reads anew with MiXCR; each CDR3 protein has one entry. The repertoire consists of 60,000 to 70,000 distinct CDR3 sequences, with less than 5.5% occurring once and the leading ten covering just under 5%. Sequencing was performed on whole blood. Receptors were obtained from an adult who was a healthcare worker with PCR-confirmed SARS-CoV-2 infection or an uninfected control (not recorded which).

The chain combines TRBV6-2 or TRBV6-3 with TRBJ2-1; D call uncertain. Trimming took 8 bases from V and 3 from J, leaving 17 bases between them. This CDR3 region has 15 residues. Germline CDR1 and CDR2: MNHEY and SVGEGT. CDR3 in amino acids: CASLDQPFSYNEQFF. CDR3 nucleotides: TGTGCCAGCCTAGATCAGCCGTTTAGCTACAATGAGCAGTTCTTC.

This clonotype was detected ten times or more. The chain couples TRBV19 to TRBJ1-2; D possibly corresponds to TRBD1 (6 bases). CDR1 and CDR2 (germline): LNHDA, SQIVND (reference sequence). This CDR3 contains 12 residues. V gave up 7 bases and J gave up 6 bases, with 12 bases separating them. CDR3 region: CASTSDRDGYTF. The DNA of the CDR3 is TGTGCCAGTACCTCGGACAGAGATGGCTACACCTTC. The entire variable domain, with the rest obtained from reference TRBV19 and TRBJ1-2, is as follows: DGGITQSPKYLFRKEGQNVTLSCEQNLNHDAMYWYRQDPGQGLRLIYYSQIVNDFQKGDIAEGYSVSREKKESFPLTVTSAQKNPTAFYLCASTSDRDGYTFGSGTRLTVV.